These T cell receptor beta chains were read from a single sample in a study of blood T cell repertoires in COVID-19. The method was immunoSEQ multiplex PCR; TCRdb's version includes in-frame clones alone and lacks a portion of them. The sample consists of some 380,000 clones, roughly 77% of them appearing once. Sequencing was performed on peripheral blood. These receptors were obtained from a human donor with acute or convalescent COVID-19. The donor label of this sample is uncertain. The CDR3 runs from the conserved cysteine through the conserved F or W. The D gene is left open where the match is weak. Only part of the rows carry a size: once, few, many, or a class if the clone is expanded.

TRBJ2-5	TRBD2	-	TRBV2	TGTGCCAGCAATCGGGGGGAAGAGACCCAGTACTTC	CASNRGEETQYF
TRBJ2-1	-	-	TRBV19	TGTGCCAGCCTAGGAGGGCTTCCCTACAATGAGCAGTTCTTC	CASLGGLPYNEQFF
TRBJ2-2	-	few	TRBV28	TGTGCCAGCAGTTTAACTGGGGGAGGAGCCGGGGAGCTGTTTTTT	CASSLTGGGAGELFF
TRBJ2-5	-	-	TRBV5-1	TGCGCCAGCAGCTTGAACCTCGAGGTGGAGACCCAGTACTTC	CASSLNLEVETQYF
TRBJ2-7	-	-	TRBV12-3/TRBV12-4	TGTGCCAGCAGTTCTAGCCCACCCTACGAGCAGTACTTC	CASSSSPPYEQYF
TRBJ1-4	-	few	TRBV29-1	TGCAGCGCAGTTCCCAGTCCGAATGAAAAACTGTTTTTT	CSAVPSPNEKLFF
TRBJ1-1	TRBD1	-	TRBV7-9	TGTGCCAGCAGCTTAGGGGACAGGGGATCTGAAGCTTTCTTT	CASSLGDRGSEAFF
TRBJ2-7	TRBD2	-	TRBV4-2	TGTGCCAGCAGCCAAGTAGCGGGGAACTCCTACGAGCAGTACTTC	CASSQVAGNSYEQYF
TRBJ2-1	-	-	TRBV5-8	TGTGCCAGCAGCTTGGTTGGGGGGTCCTACAATGAGCAGTTCTTC	CASSLVGGSYNEQFF
TRBJ1-4	-	few	TRBV7-9	TGTGCCAGCAGCGAACCGGGACTTCGTAATGAAAAACTGTTTTTT	CASSEPGLRNEKLFF
TRBJ1-3	TRBD1	many	TRBV9	TGTGCCAGCAGTGCCTTTAGGACAGGGCCCCCCTCGGCTGGAAACACCATATATTTT	CASSAFRTGPPSAGNTIYF
TRBJ1-5	-	-	TRBV23-1	TGCGCCAGCAGTCAACCACAGGGCGATGGCAATCAGCCCCAGCATTTT	CASSQPQGDGNQPQHF
TRBJ2-5	TRBD2	-	TRBV7-6	TGTGCCAGCAGCTTAACGCTTAGCGGGGGGGCAGGAGAGACCCAGTACTTC	CASSLTLSGGAGETQYF
TRBJ1-1	TRBD1	-	TRBV30	TGTGCCTGGGGGACAGGGCTTGTCTCTGAAGCTTTCTTT	CAWGTGLVSEAFF
TRBJ2-3	TRBD2	-	TRBV4-2	TGTGCCAGCAGCCACGACCTGACTAGCGTAATGGCGCAGTATTTT	CASSHDLTSVMAQYF
TRBJ2-7	-	-	TRBV7-8	TGTGCCAGCAGCTCAGGACCAGAGGGTGACGAGCAGTACTTC	CASSSGPEGDEQYF
TRBJ2-5	TRBD2	-	TRBV3-1/TRBV3-2	TGTGCCAGCAGCCAAGTTCGGGCACTAGCGGGGGATGAGACCCAGTACTTC	CASSQVRALAGDETQYF
TRBJ1-6	-	-	TRBV10-3	TGTGCCATCAGACAGACAGAGCTGAATTCACCCCTCCACTTT	CAIRQTELNSPLHF
TRBJ2-7	TRBD1	few	TRBV18	TGTGCCAGTCAAGACAGGGGGAGTCTTCTACGAGAACAGTACTTC	CASQDRGSLLREQYF
TRBJ1-5	-	-	TRBV2	TGTGCCAGCAGCTTAGTGAAGGGAGTTAATCAGCCCCAGCATTTT	CASSLVKGVNQPQHF
TRBJ2-1	TRBD2	-	TRBV7-6	TGTGCCAGCAGCTTCTCAGCGGGGGGAGAAGAGCAGTTCTTC	CASSFSAGGEEQFF
TRBJ1-1	-	-	TRBV24-1	TGTGCCACCAGACCGGACGGGGGGACTGAAGCTTTCTTT	CATRPDGGTEAFF
TRBJ2-2	-	-	TRBV5-6	TGTGCCAGCAGCTTGATTGATCGGGGGGAGCTGTTTTTT	CASSLIDRGELFF
TRBJ1-1	TRBD1	-	TRBV11-1	TGTGCCAGCAGCCCACGACAGGGGTCGCACACTGAAGCTTTCTTT	CASSPRQGSHTEAFF
TRBJ2-5	TRBD2	-	TRBV27	TGTGCCAGCAGTTCCTTTGAGCGGGGCCAAGAGACCCAGTACTTC	CASSSFERGQETQYF
TRBJ1-2	TRBD1	-	TRBV4-2	TGTGCCAGCAGCCAAGGGGTTGGACAGGGAGGGAACTATGGCTACACCTTC	CASSQGVGQGGNYGYTF
TRBJ1-4	TRBD1	-	TRBV10-3	TGTGCCATCAGTGGGACAGGGGGCGGATCGGGTGAAAAACTGTTTTTT	CAISGTGGGSGEKLFF
TRBJ2-2	TRBD1	-	TRBV30	TGTGCCTATCCGGGACAGGGGAAGCTGTTTTTT	CAYPGQGKLFF
TRBJ2-5	TRBD1	-	TRBV4-1	TGCGCCAGCAGCCCACGGACAGGGTGGGGGACCCCCCAAGAGACCCAGTACTTC	CASSPRTGWGTPQETQYF
TRBJ2-2	-	-	TRBV12-3/TRBV12-4	TGTGCCAGCGGGGCCGCGAACACCGGGGAGCTGTTTTTT	CASGAANTGELFF
TRBJ1-1	-	-	TRBV5-1	TGCGCCAGCAGCTTGTACCCAGGCACTGAAGCTTTCTTT	CASSLYPGTEAFF
TRBJ1-3	TRBD1	-	TRBV19	TGTGCCACCCGGGACAGTAGTTATTCTGGAAACACCATATATTTT	CATRDSSYSGNTIYF
TRBJ1-1	-	once	TRBV5-1	TGCGCCAGCAGCTTGTCAATAGCCTCGAACACTGAAGCTTTCTTT	CASSLSIASNTEAFF
TRBJ1-1	TRBD1	-	TRBV18	TGTGCCAGCTCACCCAGGGGGCTTGAGAACACTGAAGCTTTCTTT	CASSPRGLENTEAFF
TRBJ1-5	TRBD1	once	TRBV28	TGTGCCAGCAGTTTAAATGGAGGGGGCTTTCAGCCCCAGCATTTT	CASSLNGGGFQPQHF
TRBJ1-1	-	-	TRBV7-6	TGTGCCAGCAGCCCCTTGACCGGAGGCACTGAAGCTTTCTTT	CASSPLTGGTEAFF
TRBJ2-7	-	-	TRBV27	TGTGCCAGCAGTCTTCGCGACAGGCCCTACGAGCAGTACTTC	CASSLRDRPYEQYF
TRBJ2-5	TRBD2	-	TRBV5-4	TGTGCCAGCAGCACTAGCGGGGGGGCCCAAGAGACCCAGTACTTC	CASSTSGGAQETQYF
TRBJ2-3	TRBD2	-	TRBV11-3	TGTGCCAGCAGCTCAGCCTTAGCGGGGAGCACAGATACGCAGTATTTT	CASSSALAGSTDTQYF
TRBJ2-1	TRBD2	few	TRBV28	TGTGCCAGCAGGAATAGCGGGGGCCTGTACAATGAGCAGTTCTTC	CASRNSGGLYNEQFF
TRBJ1-2	-	-	TRBV6-5	TGTGCCAGCAGCGAGATACAGGGCTATGGCTACACCTTC	CASSEIQGYGYTF
TRBJ1-1	-	-	TRBV19	TGTGCCACTCGCCAGGGGTCATTCCCTACTACTGAAGCTTTCTTT	CATRQGSFPTTEAFF
TRBJ1-3	TRBD1	-	TRBV28	TGTGCCAGCAGTTTAGGAGACAGGGCCCGAAACACCATATATTTT	CASSLGDRARNTIYF
TRBJ1-1	-	-	TRBV15	TGTGCCACCAGCAATGAAGCCCGCCGCGGAGCTTTCTTT	CATSNEARRGAFF
TRBJ2-1	-	few	TRBV20-1	TGCAGTGCTAGTCGGCGGGCCGGGAATGAGCAGTTCTTC	CSASRRAGNEQFF
TRBJ2-1	TRBD1	-	TRBV6-5	TGTGCCAGCTCGGGACAGGGCTCCCATGAGCAGTTCTTC	CASSGQGSHEQFF
TRBJ2-3	-	-	TRBV3-1/TRBV3-2	TGTGCCAGCAGCCGCTTTCAGGGTTCTTTCGGAGATACGCAGTATTTT	CASSRFQGSFGDTQYF
TRBJ2-5	TRBD2	-	TRBV5-1	TGCGCCAGCAGCGAGGGACTAGCGGGGGGTTCCCAAGAGACCCAGTACTTC	CASSEGLAGGSQETQYF
TRBJ1-2	TRBD1	-	TRBV28	TGTGCCAGCAGTTTATACCCAGGGGGGCTTTTAGACTATGGCTACACCTTC	CASSLYPGGLLDYGYTF
TRBJ1-5	-	-	TRBV30	TGTGCCTGGGGCCGTAGCCTTAGCAATCAGCCCCAGCATTTT	CAWGRSLSNQPQHF
TRBJ1-6	TRBD1	-	TRBV3-1/TRBV3-2	TGTGCCAGCAGCCCCACAGGGGGCTTATCACCCCTCCACTTT	CASSPTGGLSPLHF
TRBJ2-3	TRBD2	-	TRBV7-2	TGTGCCAGCAGCCCCGACCAGATTAGCGGGGTCACAGATACGCAGTATTTT	CASSPDQISGVTDTQYF
TRBJ2-1	TRBD2	-	TRBV7-6	TGTGCCAGCAGCTTATTTAGCGGGAGGGCCGGCGATGAGCAGTTCTTC	CASSLFSGRAGDEQFF
TRBJ2-3	-	-	TRBV5-1	TGCGCCAGCAGCTTAAGTACAGGGTGGGGAGATACGCAGTATTTT	CASSLSTGWGDTQYF
TRBJ2-1	TRBD2	-	TRBV19	TGTGCCAGTAGCAAACGTGGGCTAGCGGGGGGTAGTGAGCAGTTCTTC	CASSKRGLAGGSEQFF
TRBJ2-7	-	-	TRBV5-5	TGTGCCAGCAGCTTGGCTTGGGGGGGCGAGTACGAGCAGTACTTC	CASSLAWGGEYEQYF
TRBJ1-1	-	-	TRBV20-1	TGCAGTGCTAGAGCAGGGAGGGAAGCTTTCTTT	CSARAGREAFF
TRBJ2-3	-	-	TRBV7-9	TGTGCCAGCAGCTCCCCCCGACACCTTGGCACAGATACGCAGTATTTT	CASSSPRHLGTDTQYF
TRBJ1-6	TRBD1	-	TRBV7-9	TGTGCCAGCAGCTGGGGACAGGAGAATTCACCCCTCCACTTT	CASSWGQENSPLHF